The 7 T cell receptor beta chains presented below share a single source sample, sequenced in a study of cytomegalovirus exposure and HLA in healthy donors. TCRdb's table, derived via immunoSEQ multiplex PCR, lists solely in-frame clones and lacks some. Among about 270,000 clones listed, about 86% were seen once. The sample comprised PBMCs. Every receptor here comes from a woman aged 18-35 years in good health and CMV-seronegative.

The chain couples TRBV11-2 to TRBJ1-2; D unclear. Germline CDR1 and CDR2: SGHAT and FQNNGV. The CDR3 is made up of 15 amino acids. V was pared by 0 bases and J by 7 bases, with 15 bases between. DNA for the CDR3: TGTGCCAGCAGCTTAGAGTCCCTAGCTCTGAGTGGCTACACCTTC. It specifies CASSLESLALSGYTF.

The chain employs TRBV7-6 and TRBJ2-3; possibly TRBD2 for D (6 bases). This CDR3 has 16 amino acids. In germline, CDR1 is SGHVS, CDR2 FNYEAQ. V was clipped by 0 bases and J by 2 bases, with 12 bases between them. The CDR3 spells CASSLAVAEVTDTQYF. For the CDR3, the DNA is TGTGCCAGCAGCTTAGCAGTAGCGGAGGTCACAGATACGCAGTATTTT.

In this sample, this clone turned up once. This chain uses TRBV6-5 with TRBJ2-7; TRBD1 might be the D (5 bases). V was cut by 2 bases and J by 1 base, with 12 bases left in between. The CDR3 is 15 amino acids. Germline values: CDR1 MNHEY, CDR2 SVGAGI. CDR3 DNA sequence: TGTGCCAGCAGTTACGGCAGGGCGATTTCCTACGAGCAGTACTTC. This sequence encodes CASSYGRAISYEQYF.

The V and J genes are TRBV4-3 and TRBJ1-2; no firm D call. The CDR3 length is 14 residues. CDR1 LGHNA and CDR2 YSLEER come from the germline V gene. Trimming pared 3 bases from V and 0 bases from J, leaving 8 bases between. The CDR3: CASSHSVSNYGYTF. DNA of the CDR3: TGCGCCAGCAGCCATTCAGTTTCTAACTATGGCTACACCTTC.

The CDR3, as DNA: TGTGCCAGCAGTACCTTGAGGACAGGGGGTTATGGCTACACCTTC. Translated, it gives CASSTLRTGGYGYTF. This chain connects TRBV28 to TRBJ1-2; 10 bases match TRBD1. The germline V gene encodes CDR1 MDHEN and CDR2 SYDVKM. The junction had 8 bases not matched to a gene; V was cut back by 5 bases and J by 5 bases. This CDR3 is 15 amino acids long.

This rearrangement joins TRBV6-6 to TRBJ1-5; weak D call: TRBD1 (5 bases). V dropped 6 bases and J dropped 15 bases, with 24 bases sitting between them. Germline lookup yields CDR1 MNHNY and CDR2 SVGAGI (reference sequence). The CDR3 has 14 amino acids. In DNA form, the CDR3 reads TGTGCCAGCAGCCGTATACTTCAGGGCCCAGAATTGCATTTT. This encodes CASSRILQGPELHF.

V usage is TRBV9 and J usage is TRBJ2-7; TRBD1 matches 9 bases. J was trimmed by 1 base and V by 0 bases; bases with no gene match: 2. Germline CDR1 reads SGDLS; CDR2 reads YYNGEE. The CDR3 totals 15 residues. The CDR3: CASSVGTGDSYEQYF. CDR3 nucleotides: TGTGCCAGCAGCGTAGGGACAGGGGATTCCTACGAGCAGTACTTC.